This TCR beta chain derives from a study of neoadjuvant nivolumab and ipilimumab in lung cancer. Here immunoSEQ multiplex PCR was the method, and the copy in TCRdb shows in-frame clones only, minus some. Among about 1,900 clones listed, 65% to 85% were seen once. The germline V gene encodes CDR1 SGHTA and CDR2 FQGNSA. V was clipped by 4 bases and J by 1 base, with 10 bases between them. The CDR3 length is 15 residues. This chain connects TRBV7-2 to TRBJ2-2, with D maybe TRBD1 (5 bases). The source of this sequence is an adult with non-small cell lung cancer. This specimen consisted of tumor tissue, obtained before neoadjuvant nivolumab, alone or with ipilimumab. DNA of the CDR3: TGTGCCAGCAGCTCGAACCAGGGGAACACCGGGGAGCTGTTTTTT. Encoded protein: CASSSNQGNTGELFF.